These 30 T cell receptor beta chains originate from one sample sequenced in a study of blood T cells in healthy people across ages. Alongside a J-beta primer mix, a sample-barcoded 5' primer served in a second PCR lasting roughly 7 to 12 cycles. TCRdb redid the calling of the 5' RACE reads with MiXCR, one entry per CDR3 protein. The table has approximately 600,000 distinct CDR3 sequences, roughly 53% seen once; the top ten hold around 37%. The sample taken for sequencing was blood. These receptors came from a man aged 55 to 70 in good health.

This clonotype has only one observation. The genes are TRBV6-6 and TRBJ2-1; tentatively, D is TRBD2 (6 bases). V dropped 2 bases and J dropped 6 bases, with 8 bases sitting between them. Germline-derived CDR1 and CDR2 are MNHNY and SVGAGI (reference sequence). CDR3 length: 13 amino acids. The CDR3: CASSYGGSNEQFF. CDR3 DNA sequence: TGTGCCAGCAGTTACGGGGGGAGCAATGAGCAGTTCTTC.

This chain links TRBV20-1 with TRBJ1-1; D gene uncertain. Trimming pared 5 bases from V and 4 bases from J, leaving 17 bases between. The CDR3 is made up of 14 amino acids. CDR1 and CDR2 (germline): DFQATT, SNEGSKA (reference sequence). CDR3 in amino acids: CSAPLHRSVTEAFF. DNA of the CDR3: TGCAGTGCTCCCCTACACCGCTCGGTCACTGAAGCTTTCTTT.

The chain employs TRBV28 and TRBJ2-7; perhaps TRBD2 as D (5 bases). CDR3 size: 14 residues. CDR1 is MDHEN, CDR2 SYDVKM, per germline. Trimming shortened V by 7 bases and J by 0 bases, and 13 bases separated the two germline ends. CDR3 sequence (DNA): TGTGCCAGCACCCAACTAGGGTACTCCTACGAGCAGTACTTC. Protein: CASTQLGYSYEQYF.

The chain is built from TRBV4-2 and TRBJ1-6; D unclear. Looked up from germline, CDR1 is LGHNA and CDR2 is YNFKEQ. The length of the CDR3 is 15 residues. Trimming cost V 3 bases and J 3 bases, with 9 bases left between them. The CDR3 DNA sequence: TGTGCCAGCAGCCAGGGTGCCGGCTATAATTCACCCCTCCACTTT. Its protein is CASSQGAGYNSPLHF.

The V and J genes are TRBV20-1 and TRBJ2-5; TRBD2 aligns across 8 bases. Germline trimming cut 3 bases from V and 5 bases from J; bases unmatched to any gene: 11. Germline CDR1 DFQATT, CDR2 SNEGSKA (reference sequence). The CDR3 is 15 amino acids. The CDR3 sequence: CSASMSGGQWETQYF. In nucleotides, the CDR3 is TGCAGTGCTAGTATGAGCGGGGGACAATGGGAGACCCAGTACTTC.

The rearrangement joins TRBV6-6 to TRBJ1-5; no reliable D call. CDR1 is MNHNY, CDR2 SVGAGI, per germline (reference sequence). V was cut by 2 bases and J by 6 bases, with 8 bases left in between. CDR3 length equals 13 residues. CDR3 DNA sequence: TGTGCCAGCAGTTACGAAGGGTCTCAGCCCCAGCATTTT. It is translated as CASSYEGSQPQHF.

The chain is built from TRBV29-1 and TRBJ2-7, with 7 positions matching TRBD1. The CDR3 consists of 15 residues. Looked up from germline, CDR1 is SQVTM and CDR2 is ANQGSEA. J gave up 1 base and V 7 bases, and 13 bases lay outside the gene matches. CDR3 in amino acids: CSAWDDREDSYEQYF. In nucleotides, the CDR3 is TGCAGCGCCTGGGACGACAGGGAAGATTCCTACGAGCAGTACTTC.

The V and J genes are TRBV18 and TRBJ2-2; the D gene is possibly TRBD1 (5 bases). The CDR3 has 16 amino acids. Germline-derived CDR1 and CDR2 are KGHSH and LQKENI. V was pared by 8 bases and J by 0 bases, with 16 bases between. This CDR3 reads CASPIFSGTNTGELFF. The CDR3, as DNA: TGTGCCAGCCCCATCTTCTCAGGGACGAACACCGGGGAGCTGTTTTTT.

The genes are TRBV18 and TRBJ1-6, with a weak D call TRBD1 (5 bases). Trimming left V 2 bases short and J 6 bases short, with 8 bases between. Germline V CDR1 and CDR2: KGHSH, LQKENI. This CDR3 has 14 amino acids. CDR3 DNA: TGTGCCAGCTCACCAGACAGAGTTAATTCACCCCTCCACTTT. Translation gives CASSPDRVNSPLHF.

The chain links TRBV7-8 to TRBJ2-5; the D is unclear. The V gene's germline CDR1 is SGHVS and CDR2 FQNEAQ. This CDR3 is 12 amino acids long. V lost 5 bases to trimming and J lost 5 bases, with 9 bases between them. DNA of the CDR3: TGTGCCAGCAGCCCGAAGATGGAGACCCAGTACTTC. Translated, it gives CASSPKMETQYF. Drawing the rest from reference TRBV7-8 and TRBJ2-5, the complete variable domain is GAGVSQSPRYKVAKRGQDVALRCDPISGHVSLFWYQQALGQGPEFLTYFQNEAQLDKSGLPSDRFFAERPEGSVSTLKIQRTQQEDSAVYLCASSPKMETQYFGPGTRLLVL.

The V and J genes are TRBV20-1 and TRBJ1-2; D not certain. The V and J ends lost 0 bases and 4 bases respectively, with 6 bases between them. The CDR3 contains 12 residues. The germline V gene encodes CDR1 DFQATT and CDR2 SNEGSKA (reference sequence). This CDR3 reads CSARDYTYGYTF. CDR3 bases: TGCAGTGCTAGAGATTACACCTATGGCTACACCTTC.

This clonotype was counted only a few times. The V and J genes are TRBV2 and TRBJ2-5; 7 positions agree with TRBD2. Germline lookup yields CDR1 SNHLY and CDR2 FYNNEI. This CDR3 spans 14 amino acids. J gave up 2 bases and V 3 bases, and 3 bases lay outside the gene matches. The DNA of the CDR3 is TGTGCCAGCAGTGAGAACGGGGGGCAAGAGACCCAGTACTTC. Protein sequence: CASSENGGQETQYF.

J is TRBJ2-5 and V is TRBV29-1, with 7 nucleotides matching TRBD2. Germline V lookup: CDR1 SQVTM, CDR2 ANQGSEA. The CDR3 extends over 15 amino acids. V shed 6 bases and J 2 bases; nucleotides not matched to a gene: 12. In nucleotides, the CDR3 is TGCAGCGTCCCATGGGAGGGAGCGGCACAAGAGACCCAGTACTTC. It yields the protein CSVPWEGAAQETQYF.

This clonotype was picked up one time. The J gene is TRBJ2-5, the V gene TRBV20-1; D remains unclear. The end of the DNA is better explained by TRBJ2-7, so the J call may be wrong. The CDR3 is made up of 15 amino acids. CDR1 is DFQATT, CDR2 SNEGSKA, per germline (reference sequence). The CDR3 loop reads CSARPGEAGTYEQYF. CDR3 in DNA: TGCAGTGCTAGACCGGGCGAAGCAGGAACCTACGAGCAGTACTTC.

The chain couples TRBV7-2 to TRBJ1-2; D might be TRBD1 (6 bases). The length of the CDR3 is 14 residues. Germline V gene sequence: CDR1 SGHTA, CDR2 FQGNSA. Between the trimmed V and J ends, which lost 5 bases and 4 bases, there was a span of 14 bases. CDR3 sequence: CASSQRRTAYGYTF. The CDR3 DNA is TGTGCCAGCAGCCAGCGGAGGACAGCCTATGGCTACACCTTC.

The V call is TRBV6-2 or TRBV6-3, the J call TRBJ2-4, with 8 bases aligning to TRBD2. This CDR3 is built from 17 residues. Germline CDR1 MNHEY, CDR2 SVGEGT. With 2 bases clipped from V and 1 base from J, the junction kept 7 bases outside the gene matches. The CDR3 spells CASSYPGLAIAKNIQYF. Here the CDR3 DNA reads TGTGCCAGCAGTTACCCTGGACTAGCAATTGCCAAAAACATTCAGTACTTC.

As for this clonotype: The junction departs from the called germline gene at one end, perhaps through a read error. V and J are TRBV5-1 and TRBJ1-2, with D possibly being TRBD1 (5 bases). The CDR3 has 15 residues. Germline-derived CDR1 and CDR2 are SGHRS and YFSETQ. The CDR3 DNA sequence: TGCGCCAGCAGCTTGGCCCCGGGGCCCAACTATGGCCACACCTTC. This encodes CASSLAPGPNYGHTF.

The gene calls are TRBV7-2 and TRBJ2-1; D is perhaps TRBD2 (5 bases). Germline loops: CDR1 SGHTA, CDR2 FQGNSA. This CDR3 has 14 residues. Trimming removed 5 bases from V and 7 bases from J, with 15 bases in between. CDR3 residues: CASSPATGSNEQFF. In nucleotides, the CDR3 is TGTGCCAGCAGCCCGGCCACGGGGTCGAATGAGCAGTTCTTC.

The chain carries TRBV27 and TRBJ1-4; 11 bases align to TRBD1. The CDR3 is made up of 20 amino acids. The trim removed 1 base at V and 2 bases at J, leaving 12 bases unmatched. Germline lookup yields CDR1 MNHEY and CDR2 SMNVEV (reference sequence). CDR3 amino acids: CASSLFGTGGLGRTNEKLFF. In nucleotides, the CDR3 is TGTGCCAGCAGTTTATTCGGGACAGGGGGTTTAGGGCGGACTAATGAAAAACTGTTTTTT.

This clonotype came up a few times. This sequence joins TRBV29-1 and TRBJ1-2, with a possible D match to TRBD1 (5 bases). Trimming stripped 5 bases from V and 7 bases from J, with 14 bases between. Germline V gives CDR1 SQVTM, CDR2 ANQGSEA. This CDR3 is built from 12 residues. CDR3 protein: CSVSLNGAGYTF. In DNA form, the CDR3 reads TGCAGCGTTAGTCTCAACGGGGCTGGCTACACCTTC.

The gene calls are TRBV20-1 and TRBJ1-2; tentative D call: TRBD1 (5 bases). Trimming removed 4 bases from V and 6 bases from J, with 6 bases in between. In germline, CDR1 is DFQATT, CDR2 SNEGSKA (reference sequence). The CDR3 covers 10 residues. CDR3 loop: CSANRNGYTF. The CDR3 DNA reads TGCAGTGCTAACAGGAATGGCTACACCTTC.

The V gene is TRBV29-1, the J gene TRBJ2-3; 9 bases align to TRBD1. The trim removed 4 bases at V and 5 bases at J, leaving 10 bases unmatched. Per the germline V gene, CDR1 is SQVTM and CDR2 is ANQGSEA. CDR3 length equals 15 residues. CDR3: CSVAGQGGVGDTQYF. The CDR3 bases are TGCAGCGTTGCGGGACAGGGAGGCGTGGGAGATACGCAGTATTTT.

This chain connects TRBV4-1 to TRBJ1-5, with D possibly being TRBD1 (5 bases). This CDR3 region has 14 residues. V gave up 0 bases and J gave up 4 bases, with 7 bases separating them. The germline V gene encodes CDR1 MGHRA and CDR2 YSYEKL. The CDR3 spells CASSQDSGNQPQHF. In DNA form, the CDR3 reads TGCGCCAGCAGCCAAGATTCAGGGAATCAGCCCCAGCATTTT.

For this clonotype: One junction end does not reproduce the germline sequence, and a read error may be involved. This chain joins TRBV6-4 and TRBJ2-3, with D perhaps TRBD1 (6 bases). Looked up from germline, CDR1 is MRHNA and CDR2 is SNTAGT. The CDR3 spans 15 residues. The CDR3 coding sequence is TGTGCCAACAGTGAATCCGGGACAAACACAGATACGCAGTATTTT. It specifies CANSESGTNTDTQYF.

The CDR3 here is CASSWTGGNEKLFF. The CDR3 coding sequence is TGTGCCAGCAGCTGGACAGGGGGCAATGAAAAACTGTTTTTT. The chain uses TRBV2 and TRBJ1-4, with TRBD1 matching over 11 bases. V shed 6 bases, J shed 5 bases, and the junction held 2 bases outside the gene matches. Germline loops: CDR1 SNHLY, CDR2 FYNNEI. This CDR3 contains 14 residues.

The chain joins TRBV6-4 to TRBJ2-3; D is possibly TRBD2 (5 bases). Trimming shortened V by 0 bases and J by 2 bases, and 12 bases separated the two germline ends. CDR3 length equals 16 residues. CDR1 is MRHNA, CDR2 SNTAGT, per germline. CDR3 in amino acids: CASSDSASRHTDTQYF. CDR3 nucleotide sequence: TGTGCCAGCAGTGACTCGGCTAGCAGGCACACAGATACGCAGTATTTT.

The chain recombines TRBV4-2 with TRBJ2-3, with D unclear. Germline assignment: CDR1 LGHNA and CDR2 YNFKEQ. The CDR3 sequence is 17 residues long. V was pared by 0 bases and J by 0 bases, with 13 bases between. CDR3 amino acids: CASSQDDPRASTDTQYF. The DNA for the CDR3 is TGTGCCAGCAGCCAAGATGACCCTCGGGCTAGCACAGATACGCAGTATTTT.

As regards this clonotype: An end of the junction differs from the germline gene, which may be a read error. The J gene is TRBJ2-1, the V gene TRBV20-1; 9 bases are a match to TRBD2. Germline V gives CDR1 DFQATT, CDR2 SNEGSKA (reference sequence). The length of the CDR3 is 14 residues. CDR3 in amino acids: CSAIRASGKVEQFF. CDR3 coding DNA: TGCAGCGCTATTCGGGCTAGCGGGAAAGTTGAGCAGTTCTTC.

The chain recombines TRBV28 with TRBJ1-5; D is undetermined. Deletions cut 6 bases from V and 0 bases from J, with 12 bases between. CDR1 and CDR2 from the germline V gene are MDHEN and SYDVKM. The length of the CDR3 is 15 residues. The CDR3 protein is CASSERTGSNQPQHF. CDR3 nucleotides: TGTGCCAGCAGCGAACGGACGGGTAGCAATCAGCCCCAGCATTTT.

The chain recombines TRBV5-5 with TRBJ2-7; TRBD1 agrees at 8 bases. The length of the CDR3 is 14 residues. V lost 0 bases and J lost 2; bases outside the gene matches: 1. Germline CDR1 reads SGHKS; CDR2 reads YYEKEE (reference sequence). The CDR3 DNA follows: TGTGCCAGCAGCTTGGGGGGACAGGCCTACGAGCAGTACTTC. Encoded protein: CASSLGGQAYEQYF.